The 9 T cell receptor beta chains given below trace back to one sample, sequenced in a study of T cell responses to AZD1222 COVID-19 vaccine. The assay was immunoSEQ multiplex PCR, and TCRdb's table has in-frame clones only and misses some. The sample lists 75,000 or so clones; around 93% were seen once. This specimen consisted of peripheral blood, obtained 28 days after the second AZD1222 dose. All receptors derive from an adult who received the AZD1222 COVID-19 vaccine.

The V call is TRBV18, the J call TRBJ1-1, with D possibly TRBD1 on 5 matching bases. V was trimmed by 1 base and J by 2 bases, leaving 8 bases between them. Germline CDR1 KGHSH, CDR2 LQKENI. CDR3 length equals 14 residues. CDR3 in amino acids: CASSPRGSNTEAFF. The CDR3 bases are TGTGCCAGCTCACCACGGGGCAGCAACACTGAAGCTTTCTTT.

In its sample, this clone was seen once. This chain connects TRBV9 to TRBJ2-7; no clear D. CDR3 length: 13 amino acids. Trimming cost V 3 bases and J 0 bases, with 7 bases left between them. Germline V lookup: CDR1 SGDLS, CDR2 YYNGEE. The CDR3 spells CASSASPSYEQYF. CDR3 coding DNA: TGTGCCAGCAGCGCGAGCCCCTCCTACGAGCAGTACTTC.

V is TRBV10-1 and J is TRBJ1-1, with TRBD1 matching over 9 bases. V lost 5 bases, J lost 3 bases, and 13 bases stayed unmatched. The CDR3 is 17 amino acids. CDR1 and CDR2 (germline): WNHNN, SYGVQD (reference sequence). CDR3 nucleotide sequence: TGCGCCAGCAGTAAAACAGGGGGCTATGATTTGGACACTGAAGCTTTCTTT. Amino acids: CASSKTGGYDLDTEAFF.

The chain employs TRBV11-2 and TRBJ1-3; a possible D gene is TRBD1 (5 bases). Germline V lookup: CDR1 SGHAT, CDR2 FQNNGV. The CDR3 is 14 residues long. Trimming took 1 base from V and 10 from J, leaving 14 bases between them. In nucleotides, the CDR3 is TGTGCCAGCAGCTTAGGTCAGGGACGGAGGACCATATATTTT. Encoded protein: CASSLGQGRRTIYF. The full variable domain, its missing parts supplied by reference TRBV11-2 and TRBJ1-3, is EAGVAQSPRYKIIEKRQSVAFWCNPISGHATLYWYQQILGQGPKLLIQFQNNGVVDDSQLPKDRFSAERLKGVDSTLKIQPAKLEDSAVYLCASSLGQGRRTIYFGEGSWLTVV.

The rearrangement uses TRBV10-3 and TRBJ2-7, with 10 bases lining up with TRBD2. The CDR3 covers 13 residues. Germline CDR1 reads ENHRY; CDR2 reads SYGVKD. V shed 7 bases, J shed 6 bases, and the junction held 6 bases outside the gene matches. Here the CDR3 DNA reads TGTGCCATCAATCCTAGCGGGAGTTCCGAGCAGTACTTC. Translating it yields CAINPSGSSEQYF.

The V and J genes are TRBV2 and TRBJ2-2; 8 bases align to TRBD1. The V gene end was trimmed by 4 bases and the J gene end by 7 bases; junction bases not matched to a gene: 8. The CDR3 spans 15 residues. Germline CDR1 reads SNHLY; CDR2 reads FYNNEI. CDR3 amino acids: CASSAGGATVGELFF. CDR3 coding DNA: TGTGCCAGCAGTGCAGGGGGCGCAACGGTCGGGGAGCTGTTTTTT.

The V gene is TRBV7-9, the J gene TRBJ2-7; 7 nucleotides match TRBD1. Germline CDR1 and CDR2: SEHNR and FQNEAQ (reference sequence). The CDR3 runs 17 residues. V shed 4 bases, J shed 0 bases, and the junction held 12 bases outside the gene matches. In DNA form, the CDR3 reads TGTGCCAGCAGCTCAGTCTCCGGGACAGTCTTCTCCTACGAGCAGTACTTC. Translated, it gives CASSSVSGTVFSYEQYF.

Written as DNA, the CDR3 is TGCAGTGCTAGTTACGGAGGTTTAAGCCTTGAGCAGTTCTTC. Translating it yields CSASYGGLSLEQFF. The chain links TRBV20-1 to TRBJ2-1; a possible D gene is TRBD2 (5 bases). The CDR3 is 14 amino acids. Trimming cost V 3 bases and J 9 bases, with 18 bases left between them. Germline V gene sequence: CDR1 DFQATT, CDR2 SNEGSKA (reference sequence).

The J gene is TRBJ1-5, the V gene TRBV27; 8 nucleotides match TRBD1. Trimming cost V 6 bases and J 2 bases; bases outside gene matches: 9. Per germline, CDR1 MNHEY and CDR2 SMNVEV (reference sequence). The CDR3 is 16 residues long. CDR3: CASSSLGTGGNQPQHF. CDR3 DNA: TGTGCCAGCAGCTCCTTAGGGACAGGAGGCAATCAGCCCCAGCATTTT.